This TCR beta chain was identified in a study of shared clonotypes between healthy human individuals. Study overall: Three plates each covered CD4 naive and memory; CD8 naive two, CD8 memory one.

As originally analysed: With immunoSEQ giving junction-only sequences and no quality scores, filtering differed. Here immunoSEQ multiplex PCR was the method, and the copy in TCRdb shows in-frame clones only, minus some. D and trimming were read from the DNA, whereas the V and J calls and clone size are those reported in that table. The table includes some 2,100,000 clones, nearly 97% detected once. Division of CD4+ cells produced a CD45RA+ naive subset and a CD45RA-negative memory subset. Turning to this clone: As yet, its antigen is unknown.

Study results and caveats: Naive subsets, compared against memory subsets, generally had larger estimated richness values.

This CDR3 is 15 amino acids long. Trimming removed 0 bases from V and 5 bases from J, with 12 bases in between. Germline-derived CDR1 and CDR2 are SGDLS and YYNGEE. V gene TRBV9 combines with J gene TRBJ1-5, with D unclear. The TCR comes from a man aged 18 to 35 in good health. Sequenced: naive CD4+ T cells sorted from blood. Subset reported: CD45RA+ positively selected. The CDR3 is CASSVGKGRDQPQHF. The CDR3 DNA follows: TGTGCCAGCAGCGTAGGGAAAGGGAGAGATCAGCCCCAGCATTTT.